Listed below are T cell receptor beta chains from one sample, sequenced in a study of somatic mutations in cytotoxic T cells in rheumatoid arthritis. TCRdb keeps only in-frame clones here, not all; method: immunoSEQ multiplex PCR. The repertoire holds approximately 18,000 clones, with around 80% as singletons. Material: CD8+ T cells sorted from blood. The receptors stem from an adult with rheumatoid arthritis. Each CDR3 is given with its conserved first and last residue. The order of the fields is D gene, clone size, J gene, V gene, CDR3 protein, CDR3 DNA. The D gene is left open where the match is weak. Where a row states a size, it is once, few, many or the class of an expanded clone; other rows omit it.

d_gene: NA; abundance: NA; j_gene: TRBJ2-5; v_gene: TRBV6-6; CDR3aa: CASTPGQETQYF; CDR3nt: TGTGCCAGCACCCCAGGACAAGAGACCCAGTACTTC
d_gene: NA; abundance: NA; j_gene: TRBJ1-1; v_gene: TRBV13; CDR3aa: CASSLGWGGEAFF; CDR3nt: TGTGCCAGCAGCTTAGGGTGGGGGGGTGAAGCTTTCTTT
d_gene: NA; abundance: NA; j_gene: TRBJ1-2; v_gene: TRBV9; CDR3aa: CASSVEWGDGYGYTF; CDR3nt: TGTGCCAGCAGCGTAGAGTGGGGGGATGGATATGGCTACACCTTC
d_gene: NA; abundance: NA; j_gene: TRBJ2-7; v_gene: TRBV6-1; CDR3aa: CAGEGEPGVGEQYF; CDR3nt: TGTGCCGGAGAGGGGGAACCCGGGGTGGGCGAGCAGTACTTC
d_gene: NA; abundance: NA; j_gene: TRBJ2-1; v_gene: TRBV13; CDR3aa: CASREGDNEQFF; CDR3nt: TGTGCCAGCAGGGAAGGGGACAATGAGCAGTTCTTC
d_gene: NA; abundance: once; j_gene: TRBJ2-2; v_gene: TRBV6-5; CDR3aa: CASSYWSRGGELFF; CDR3nt: TGTGCCAGCAGTTATTGGTCTAGGGGGGGGGAGCTGTTTTTT
d_gene: NA; abundance: once; j_gene: TRBJ2-7; v_gene: TRBV9; CDR3aa: CASSVGWGPYEQYF; CDR3nt: TGTGCCAGCAGCGTAGGATGGGGTCCCTACGAGCAGTACTTC
d_gene: TRBD1; abundance: NA; j_gene: TRBJ1-1; v_gene: TRBV19; CDR3aa: CASVPWDRGMNTEAFF; CDR3nt: TGTGCCAGTGTCCCGTGGGACAGGGGGATGAACACTGAAGCTTTCTTT
d_gene: NA; abundance: NA; j_gene: TRBJ2-5; v_gene: TRBV13; CDR3aa: CASSLATYQETQYF; CDR3nt: TGTGCCAGCAGCTTAGCAACGTACCAAGAGACCCAGTACTTC
d_gene: TRBD1; abundance: NA; j_gene: TRBJ2-7; v_gene: TRBV6-6; CDR3aa: CASSHPTGGASYEQYF; CDR3nt: TGTGCCAGCAGCCACCCGACAGGGGGGGCCTCCTACGAGCAGTACTTC
d_gene: TRBD2; abundance: NA; j_gene: TRBJ2-1; v_gene: TRBV6-5; CDR3aa: CASSYLIAGAYNEQFF; CDR3nt: TGTGCCAGCAGTTATTTAATAGCGGGGGCCTACAATGAGCAGTTCTTC
d_gene: NA; abundance: NA; j_gene: TRBJ2-4; v_gene: TRBV19; CDR3aa: CASSMGALAKNIQYF; CDR3nt: TGTGCCAGTAGTATGGGGGCTCTAGCCAAAAACATTCAGTACTTC
d_gene: NA; abundance: NA; j_gene: TRBJ2-7; v_gene: TRBV6-6; CDR3aa: CASSPGLSEQYF; CDR3nt: TGTGCCAGCAGTCCCGGTCTTTCGGAGCAGTACTTC
d_gene: NA; abundance: once; j_gene: TRBJ2-7; v_gene: TRBV7-9; CDR3aa: CASSLSTSYEQYF; CDR3nt: TGTGCCAGCAGCTTGAGTACCTCCTACGAGCAGTACTTC
d_gene: TRBD1; abundance: NA; j_gene: TRBJ1-2; v_gene: TRBV27; CDR3aa: CASSLKQGGPGYTF; CDR3nt: TGTGCCAGCAGTTTAAAGCAGGGGGGTCCTGGCTACACCTTC
d_gene: NA; abundance: NA; j_gene: TRBJ1-1; v_gene: TRBV7-9; CDR3aa: CASSLGSEAFF; CDR3nt: TGTGCCAGCAGCTTAGGCTCTGAAGCTTTCTTT
d_gene: NA; abundance: NA; j_gene: TRBJ1-2; v_gene: TRBV7-9; CDR3aa: CASSLGENGYTF; CDR3nt: TGTGCCAGCAGCTTAGGGGAGAACGGCTACACCTTC